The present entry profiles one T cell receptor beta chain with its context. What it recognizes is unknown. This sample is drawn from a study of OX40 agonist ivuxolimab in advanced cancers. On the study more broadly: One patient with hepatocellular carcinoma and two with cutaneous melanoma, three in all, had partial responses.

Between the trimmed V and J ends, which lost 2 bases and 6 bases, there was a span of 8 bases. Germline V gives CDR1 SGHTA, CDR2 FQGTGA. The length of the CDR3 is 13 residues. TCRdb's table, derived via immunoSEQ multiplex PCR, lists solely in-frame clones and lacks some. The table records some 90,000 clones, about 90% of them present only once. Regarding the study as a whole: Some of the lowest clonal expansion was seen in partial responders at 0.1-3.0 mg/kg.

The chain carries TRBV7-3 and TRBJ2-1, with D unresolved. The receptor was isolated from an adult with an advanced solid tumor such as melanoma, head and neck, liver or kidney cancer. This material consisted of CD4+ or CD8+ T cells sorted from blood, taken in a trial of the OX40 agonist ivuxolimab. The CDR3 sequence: CASSLSPANEQFF. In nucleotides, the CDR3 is TGTGCCAGCAGCTTATCCCCCGCCAATGAGCAGTTCTTC.